The source of this T cell receptor (beta chain) is a study of T cell repertoires in cytomegalovirus infection. Overall study findings and caveats: Cumulative frequency (of public TCR beta family members) identified carriers of CMV plus the relevant HLA.

V shed 0 bases and J shed 6 bases, with 10 bases lying between them. CDR1 is SGHDT and CDR2 is YYEEEE in the germline V gene. CDR3 length equals 14 residues. This clonotype was seen many times. Its antigen is unidentified. TCRdb redid the calling of the reads with MiXCR, one entry per CDR3 protein. The table includes about 740,000 distinct CDR3 sequences, roughly a third detected once. The clonotype was recovered from a human donor in good health (CMV status not recorded). Some clones in this sample may be carry-over from other donors' samples. The sequencing input was PBMCs. This chain uses TRBV5-6 with TRBJ2-1; D is tentatively TRBD1 or TRBD2 (5 bases each). The CDR3 sequence is CASSLGGGRNEQFF. The CDR3 DNA is TGTGCCAGCAGCTTGGGTGGGGGTCGCAATGAGCAGTTCTTC.